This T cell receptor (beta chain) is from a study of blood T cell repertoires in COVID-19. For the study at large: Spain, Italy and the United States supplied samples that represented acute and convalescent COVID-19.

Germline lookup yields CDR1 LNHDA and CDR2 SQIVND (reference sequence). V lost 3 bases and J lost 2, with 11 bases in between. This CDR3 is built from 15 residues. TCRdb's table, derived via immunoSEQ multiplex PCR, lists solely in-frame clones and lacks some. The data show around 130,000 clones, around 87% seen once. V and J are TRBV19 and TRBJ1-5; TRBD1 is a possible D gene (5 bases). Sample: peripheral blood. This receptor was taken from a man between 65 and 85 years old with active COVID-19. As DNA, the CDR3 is TGTGCCAGTAGTATGGCAGGGTCTCGCAATCAGCCCCAGCATTTT. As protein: CASSMAGSRNQPQHF.